Following are 4 T cell receptor beta chains from one sample sequenced in a study of beta chain features in type 1 diabetes listed by TCRdb under 2018. Results the study describes overall, beyond this receptor: A moderate but significant shortening of TCRB CDR3 length was observed in type 1 diabetes patients in all four CD4+ subsets.

Library preparation employed the immunoSEQ multiplex PCR assay. All of the isolated RNA was reverse transcribed with the High Capacity cDNA Reverse Transcription Kit, so expressed TCRB transcripts were sequenced. The source is immuneACCESS, and TCRdb retained only in-frame sequences with V and J called. Part of the clones is not carried over; for the studies checked, unresolved V genes explain less than half of this, and the remainder is unexplained. The sample data list about 16,000 clones, and just over 70% of these were observed just once. Roughly 0.84% of the sample is taken by the ten largest. These receptors have no identified antigens. The sequenced sample was stem cell memory CD4+ T cells from blood. The meaning of the sample's cell subset or site label: stem cell-like memory CD4+ T cells. These receptors originate from a man aged 25 to 40 with type 1 diabetes.

This clone was observed a single time. CDR3 bases: TGTGCCACCAGCAGAGATTCGACAGGGCCCTACGAGCAGTACTTC. Its translation: CATSRDSTGPYEQYF. The V call is TRBV15, the J call TRBJ2-7, with 7 bases lining up with TRBD1. J lost 2 bases, V lost 0 bases, and 4 bases had no gene match. From germline, CDR1 is LNHNV and CDR2 YYDKDF (reference sequence). CDR3 size: 15 residues.

The rearrangement uses TRBV4-1 and TRBJ2-1; 12 nucleotides match TRBD1. CDR1 MGHRA and CDR2 YSYEKL come from the germline V gene. V lost 3 bases, J lost 9 bases, and 9 bases stayed unmatched. This CDR3 comprises 16 residues. The CDR3: CASSHPGQGARGEQFF. The CDR3 DNA sequence: TGCGCCAGCAGCCATCCGGGACAGGGGGCGCGCGGTGAGCAGTTCTTC.

This clone was observed a handful of times. The J gene is TRBJ2-1, the V gene TRBV11-2; 7 nucleotides line up with TRBD2. Germline lookup yields CDR1 SGHAT and CDR2 FQNNGV. The CDR3 covers 15 residues. The J segment lost 5 bases and the V segment lost 3 bases, leaving 7 bases of the junction unmatched. The DNA for the CDR3 is TGTGCCAGCAGCTTGGGCGGGGGAGATCACAATGAGCAGTTCTTC. As protein: CASSLGGGDHNEQFF.

The J gene is TRBJ1-4, the V gene TRBV6-6; TRBD1 matches 7 bases. CDR1 MNHNY and CDR2 SVGAGI come from the germline V gene (reference sequence). After removal of 6 bases from V and 5 bases from J, the junction contained 9 bases not matched to a gene. This CDR3 is built from 15 residues. CDR3 residues: CASSEPLQGNEKLFF. The DNA for the CDR3 is TGTGCCAGCAGCGAGCCTCTACAGGGGAATGAAAAACTGTTTTTT.